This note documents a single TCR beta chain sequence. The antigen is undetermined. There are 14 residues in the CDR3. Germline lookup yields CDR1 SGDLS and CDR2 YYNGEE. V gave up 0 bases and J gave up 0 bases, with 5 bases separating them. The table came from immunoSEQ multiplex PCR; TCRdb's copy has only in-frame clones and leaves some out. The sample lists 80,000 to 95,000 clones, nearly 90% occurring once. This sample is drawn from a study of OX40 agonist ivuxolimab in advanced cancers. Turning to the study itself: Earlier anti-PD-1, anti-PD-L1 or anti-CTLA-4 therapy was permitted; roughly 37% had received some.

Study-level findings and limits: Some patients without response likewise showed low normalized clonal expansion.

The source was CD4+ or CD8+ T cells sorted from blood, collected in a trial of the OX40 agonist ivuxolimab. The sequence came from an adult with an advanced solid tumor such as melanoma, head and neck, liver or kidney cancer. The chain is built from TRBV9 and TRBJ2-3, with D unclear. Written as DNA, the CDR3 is TGTGCCAGCAGCGTAGACGGGAGCACAGATACGCAGTATTTT. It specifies CASSVDGSTDTQYF.